This TCR beta chain was recovered during a study of blood T cell repertoires in COVID-19. In the study overall: Spain, Italy and the United States supplied samples that represented acute and convalescent COVID-19. Sources were T cells, B-cell-depleted T cells, or PBMCs; the material itself was cDNA or gDNA.

V was clipped by 0 bases and J by 2 bases; unmatched bases: 3. This CDR3 spans 17 amino acids. Per germline, CDR1 SGHRS and CDR2 YFSETQ. As handled by the study authors: Counts of nucleated cells, estimated from reference gene primer amplification, were obtained. TCRdb keeps only in-frame clones here, not all; method: immunoSEQ multiplex PCR. V and J calls plus clone size are reproduced from that table; the DNA served to infer D and trimming. The table records 55,000 to 70,000 clones, around 87% of them present only once. This clone was recorded only once. Sequencing was carried out using peripheral blood. The chain uses TRBV5-1 and TRBJ2-5, with 14 bases fitting TRBD2. The clonotype originates from a man aged 55-75 years with active or convalescent COVID-19. Here the CDR3 DNA reads TGCGCCAGCAGCTTGGCCGGGACTAGCGGGGGTCAAGAGACCCAGTACTTC. Amino acid sequence: CASSLAGTSGGQETQYF.